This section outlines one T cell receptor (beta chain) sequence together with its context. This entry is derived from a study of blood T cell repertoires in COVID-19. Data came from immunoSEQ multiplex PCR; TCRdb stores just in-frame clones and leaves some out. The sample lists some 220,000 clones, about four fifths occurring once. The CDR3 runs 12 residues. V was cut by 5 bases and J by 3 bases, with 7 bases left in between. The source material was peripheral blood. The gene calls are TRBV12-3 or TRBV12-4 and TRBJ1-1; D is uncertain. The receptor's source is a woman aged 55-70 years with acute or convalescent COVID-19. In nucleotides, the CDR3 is TGTGCCAGCAGTAAACTGGACACTGAAGCTTTCTTT. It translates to CASSKLDTEAFF.